These 4 T cell receptor beta chains were all obtained from the same sample, sequenced in a study of blood T cell repertoires in COVID-19. Assay used: immunoSEQ multiplex PCR; TCRdb lists only in-frame clones, some missing. This table holds roughly 380,000 clones, approximately 89% found once. Sequencing was done on a sample of PBMCs or T cells enriched from blood (not recorded which). Every receptor here comes from a young man who had recovered from COVID-19.

The V call is TRBV7-8, the J call TRBJ1-6; D might be TRBD1 (6 bases). V lost 5 bases and J lost 10, with 12 bases in between. Germline V lookup: CDR1 SGHVS, CDR2 FQNEAQ. The CDR3 runs 13 residues. CDR3 residues: CASSPGTYSPLHF. The CDR3 nucleotides read TGTGCCAGCAGCCCCGGGACATACTCACCCCTCCACTTT. The full variable domain, its missing parts supplied by reference TRBV7-8 and TRBJ1-6, is GAGVSQSPRYKVAKRGQDVALRCDPISGHVSLFWYQQALGQGPEFLTYFQNEAQLDKSGLPSDRFFAERPEGSVSTLKIQRTQQEDSAVYLCASSPGTYSPLHFGNGTRLTVT.

The chain uses TRBV6-5 and TRBJ1-2; D is possibly TRBD1 (6 bases). CDR1 MNHEY and CDR2 SVGAGI come from the germline V gene. CDR3 size: 14 residues. Trimming took off 0 bases at V and 7 bases at J, with 12 bases between the two ends. CDR3 residues: CASSYSRDNRGYTF. CDR3 DNA sequence: TGTGCCAGCAGTTACTCACGGGACAATCGTGGCTACACCTTC.

This rearrangement joins TRBV28 to TRBJ2-3, with 8 bases identical to TRBD2. Looked up from germline, CDR1 is MDHEN and CDR2 is SYDVKM. The CDR3 runs to 18 residues. The junction had 17 bases not matched to a gene; V was cut back by 3 bases and J by 6 bases. For the CDR3, the DNA is TGTGCCAGCAGTTTGACCCCGTGGCTAGCGGGTGAAACTGATACGCAGTATTTT. Translation gives CASSLTPWLAGETDTQYF.

This clone was observed a single time. This chain connects TRBV4-3 to TRBJ1-6; 11 bases match TRBD1. This CDR3 is built from 15 residues. Per germline, CDR1 LGHNA and CDR2 YSLEER. After removal of 2 bases from V and 10 bases from J, the junction contained 4 bases not matched to a gene. The CDR3 bases are TGCGCCAGCAGCCAACTGGGACAGGGGGGATCACCCCTCCACTTT. Its protein product is CASSQLGQGGSPLHF.